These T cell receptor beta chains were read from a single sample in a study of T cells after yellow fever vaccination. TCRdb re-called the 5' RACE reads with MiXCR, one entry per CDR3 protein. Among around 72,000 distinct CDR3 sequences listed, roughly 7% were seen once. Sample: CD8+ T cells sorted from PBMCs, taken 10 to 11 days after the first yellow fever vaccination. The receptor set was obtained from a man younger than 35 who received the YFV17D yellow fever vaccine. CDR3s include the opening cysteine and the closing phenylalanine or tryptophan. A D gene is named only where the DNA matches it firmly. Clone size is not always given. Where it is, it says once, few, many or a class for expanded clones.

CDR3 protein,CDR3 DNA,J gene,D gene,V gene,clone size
CASSLWRQGAVRTDTQYF,TGTGCCAGCAGCTTATGGCGACAGGGGGCTGTCAGGACAGATACGCAGTATTTT,TRBJ2-3,TRBD1,TRBV11-1,many
CASSLGLEADTQYF,TGTGCCAGTAGTCTCGGGCTAGAAGCAGATACGCAGTATTTT,TRBJ2-3,NA,TRBV19,few
CASSSGQGSDTQYF,TGTGCCAGCAGCTCGGGACAGGGGTCAGATACGCAGTATTTT,TRBJ2-3,TRBD1,TRBV7-2,few
CASRPRGLSGETQYF,TGTGCCAGCAGACCCAGGGGTCTCAGTGGGGAGACCCAGTACTTC,TRBJ2-5,NA,TRBV12-3/TRBV12-4,few
CASSPSGELFF,TGTGCCAGCAGCCCAAGCGGGGAGCTGTTTTTT,TRBJ2-2,NA,TRBV7-9,few
CASTTLGGFNEQFF,TGTGCCAGTACCACCTTGGGGGGATTTAATGAGCAGTTCTTC,TRBJ2-1,NA,TRBV19,few
CANRLQSGSGSPRSNQPQHF,TGTGCCAACCGCCTACAATCCGGATCAGGGAGTCCGAGAAGCAATCAGCCCCAGCATTTT,TRBJ1-5,NA,TRBV11-1,few
CASSLSTGANTEAFF,TGTGCCAGCAGCCTTTCGACAGGGGCCAACACTGAAGCTTTCTTT,TRBJ1-1,TRBD1,TRBV7-8,few
CASSSASGGANEQFF,TGCGCCAGCAGCTCCGCTAGCGGGGGTGCCAATGAGCAGTTCTTC,TRBJ2-1,TRBD2,TRBV5-1,many
CASSYSNRGSGNTIYF,TGTGCCAGCAGTTACTCGAACCGGGGTTCTGGAAACACCATATATTTT,TRBJ1-3,NA,TRBV6-5,many
CASSNGGQPQHF,TGTGCCAGCAGTAACGGTGGACAGCCCCAGCATTTT,TRBJ1-5,NA,TRBV6-5,NA
CASASGTGAGEQYF,TGTGCCAGCGCCTCCGGGACAGGGGCGGGCGAGCAGTACTTC,TRBJ2-7,TRBD1,TRBV7-2,few
CASSSTASRKLYEQYF,TGTGCCAGCAGTTCCACGGCTAGCAGAAAACTCTACGAGCAGTACTTC,TRBJ2-7,NA,TRBV27,NA
CAIKEGSTGELFF,TGTGCCATCAAGGAGGGGAGCACCGGGGAGCTGTTTTTT,TRBJ2-2,NA,TRBV10-3,many
CASSDSSNTEAFF,TGTGCCAGCTCGGACAGCTCGAACACTGAAGCTTTCTTT,TRBJ1-1,NA,TRBV19,NA